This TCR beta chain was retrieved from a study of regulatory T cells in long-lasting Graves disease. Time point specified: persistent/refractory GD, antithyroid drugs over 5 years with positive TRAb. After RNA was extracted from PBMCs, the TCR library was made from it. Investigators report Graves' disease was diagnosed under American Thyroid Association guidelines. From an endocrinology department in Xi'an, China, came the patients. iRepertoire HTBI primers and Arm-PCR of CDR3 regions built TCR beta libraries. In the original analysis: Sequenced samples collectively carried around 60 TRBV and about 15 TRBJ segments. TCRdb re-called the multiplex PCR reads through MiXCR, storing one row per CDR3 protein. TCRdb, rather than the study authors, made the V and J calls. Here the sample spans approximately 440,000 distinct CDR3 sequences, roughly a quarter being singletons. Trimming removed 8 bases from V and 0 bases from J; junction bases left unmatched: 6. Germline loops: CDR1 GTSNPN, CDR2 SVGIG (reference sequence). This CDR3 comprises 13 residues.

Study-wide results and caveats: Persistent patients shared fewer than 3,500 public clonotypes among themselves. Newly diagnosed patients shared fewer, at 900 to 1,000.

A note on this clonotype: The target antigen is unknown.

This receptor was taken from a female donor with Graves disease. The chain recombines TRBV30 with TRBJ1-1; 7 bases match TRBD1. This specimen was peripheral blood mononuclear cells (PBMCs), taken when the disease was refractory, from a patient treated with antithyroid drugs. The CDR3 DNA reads TGTGCCAGCGACAGGGCAGTGAACACTGAAGCTTTCTTT. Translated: CASDRAVNTEAFF. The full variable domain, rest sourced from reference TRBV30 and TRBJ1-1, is SQTIHQWPATLVQPVGSPLSLECTVEGTSNPNLYWYRQAAGRGLQLLFYSVGIGQISSEVPQNLSASRPQDRQFILSSKKLLLSDSGFYLCASDRAVNTEAFFGQGTRLTVV.